The rows below give T cell receptor beta chains drawn from one sample of a study of CD8+ T cells in alopecia areata. Generated by immunoSEQ multiplex PCR, the TCRdb table keeps only in-frame clones and is missing some. This table holds roughly 200,000 clones, roughly 50% found once. This material consisted of CD8+ T cells sorted from blood, taken at week 24, from a patient treated with tofacitinib. Source of these receptors: a human donor with alopecia areata. The CDR3 runs from the conserved cysteine through the conserved F or W. The D gene is left open where the match is weak. A row's size may be missing; if present it is once, few, many or a size class.

D: NA
size: NA
V: TRBV27
J: TRBJ2-6
CDR3: CASKYGSGANVLTF
DNA: TGTGCCAGCAAATATGGGTCTGGGGCCAACGTCCTGACTTTC

D: NA
size: few
V: TRBV2
J: TRBJ2-7
CDR3: CASSEALQLLREQYF
DNA: TGTGCCAGCAGTGAAGCGTTACAGCTGCTAAGGGAGCAGTACTTC

D: NA
size: NA
V: TRBV30
J: TRBJ1-2
CDR3: CAWSGISNYGYTF
DNA: TGTGCCTGGAGCGGGATCTCTAACTATGGCTACACCTTC

D: NA
size: few
V: TRBV25-1
J: TRBJ2-3
CDR3: CASTTRGTQYF
DNA: TGTGCCAGCACTACCCGGGGTACGCAGTATTTT

D: TRBD1
size: once
V: TRBV7-9
J: TRBJ2-7
CDR3: CASSPGQSNTEQYF
DNA: TGTGCCAGCAGCCCGGGACAGTCTAATACCGAGCAGTACTTC

D: TRBD1
size: NA
V: TRBV5-1
J: TRBJ1-6
CDR3: CASSLGQNNSPLHF
DNA: TGCGCCAGCAGCCTGGGACAGAACAATTCACCCCTCCACTTT

D: TRBD2
size: NA
V: TRBV27
J: TRBJ2-5
CDR3: CASSLTSGGQETQYF
DNA: TGTGCCAGCAGTTTGACTAGCGGGGGACAAGAGACCCAGTACTTC

D: NA
size: NA
V: TRBV4-1
J: TRBJ2-7
CDR3: CASSPDRAGILPYEQYF
DNA: TGCGCCAGCAGCCCCGACCGGGCGGGGATCCTTCCATACGAGCAGTACTTC

D: NA
size: few
V: TRBV4-1
J: TRBJ2-3
CDR3: CASSQKSLYTSATQYF
DNA: TGCGCCAGCAGCCAAAAGAGCTTATATACAAGTGCTACGCAGTATTTT

D: NA
size: NA
V: TRBV4-1
J: TRBJ1-5
CDR3: CASSRIDQGSRPQHF
DNA: TGCGCCAGCAGCCGAATCGATCAGGGGTCACGGCCCCAGCATTTT

D: NA
size: NA
V: TRBV27
J: TRBJ2-5
CDR3: CASREQELQETQYF
DNA: TGTGCCAGCAGGGAACAGGAGCTACAAGAGACCCAGTACTTC

D: NA
size: NA
V: TRBV2
J: TRBJ2-5
CDR3: CASSPEPGETQYF
DNA: TGTGCCAGCAGCCCGGAGCCGGGGGAGACCCAGTACTTC

D: TRBD2
size: NA
V: TRBV27
J: TRBJ2-3
CDR3: CASRALAGGRLDTQYF
DNA: TGTGCCAGCAGAGCACTAGCGGGGGGGCGATTAGATACGCAGTATTTT

D: NA
size: NA
V: TRBV4-2
J: TRBJ1-4
CDR3: CASSQEPNLGEKLFF
DNA: TGTGCCAGCAGCCAAGAGCCGAACTTAGGGGAAAAACTGTTTTTT

D: NA
size: NA
V: TRBV7-9
J: TRBJ2-4
CDR3: CASSLEGNIQYF
DNA: TGTGCCAGCAGCTTAGAAGGAAACATTCAGTACTTC

D: NA
size: NA
V: TRBV4-1
J: TRBJ2-1
CDR3: CASSWDFSEQFF
DNA: TGCGCCAGCAGCTGGGACTTTTCTGAGCAGTTCTTC

D: NA
size: few
V: TRBV2
J: TRBJ1-5
CDR3: CASSDRSNQPQHF
DNA: TGTGCCAGCAGTGACAGGAGCAATCAGCCCCAGCATTTT

D: NA
size: few
V: TRBV7-9
J: TRBJ1-4
CDR3: CASRSLATNEKLFF
DNA: TGTGCCAGCAGGAGCTTGGCCACGAATGAAAAACTGTTTTTT

D: NA
size: few
V: TRBV29-1
J: TRBJ2-5
CDR3: CSVVWGVEETQYF
DNA: TGCAGCGTTGTCTGGGGGGTCGAAGAGACCCAGTACTTC

D: NA
size: NA
V: TRBV15
J: TRBJ2-5
CDR3: CATSEGGQGKTQYF
DNA: TGTGCCACCAGCGAGGGGGGGCAGGGTAAGACCCAGTACTTC

D: NA
size: NA
V: TRBV27
J: TRBJ2-6
CDR3: CASRGLNPGANVLTF
DNA: TGTGCCAGCAGGGGCCTGAATCCTGGGGCCAACGTCCTGACTTTC

D: TRBD1
size: few
V: TRBV13
J: TRBJ1-2
CDR3: CASSTGTAYGYTF
DNA: TGTGCCAGCAGCACCGGGACAGCTTATGGCTACACCTTC

D: TRBD2
size: NA
V: TRBV30
J: TRBJ2-3
CDR3: CAWSAGGAPVTYTDTQYF
DNA: TGTGCCTGGAGTGCGGGGGGGGCTCCGGTTACCTACACAGATACGCAGTATTTT

D: TRBD1
size: NA
V: TRBV7-9
J: TRBJ2-7
CDR3: CASHTSTDRGANEQYF
DNA: TGTGCCAGCCACACTTCCACTGACAGGGGGGCCAACGAGCAGTACTTC

D: TRBD1
size: NA
V: TRBV29-1
J: TRBJ2-7
CDR3: CSVEAGGTGVSYEQYF
DNA: TGCAGCGTTGAGGCGGGCGGGACAGGGGTATCCTACGAGCAGTACTTC

D: NA
size: once
V: TRBV5-1
J: TRBJ2-5
CDR3: CASSLARAIGETQYF
DNA: TGCGCCAGCAGCTTGGCGCGGGCCATAGGGGAGACCCAGTACTTC

D: NA
size: NA
V: TRBV2
J: TRBJ1-5
CDR3: CASSSRGYQPQHF
DNA: TGTGCCAGCAGCTCTCGTGGCTATCAGCCCCAGCATTTT

D: NA
size: NA
V: TRBV15
J: TRBJ2-7
CDR3: CATSRPLGQPYEQYF
DNA: TGTGCCACCAGCAGGCCCCTTGGACAGCCCTACGAGCAGTACTTC

D: NA
size: few
V: TRBV4-1
J: TRBJ2-5
CDR3: CASSQERGRAETQYF
DNA: TGCGCCAGCAGCCAAGAAAGGGGCAGGGCGGAGACCCAGTACTTC

D: NA
size: NA
V: TRBV2
J: TRBJ2-1
CDR3: CASSSDISYNEQFF
DNA: TGTGCCAGCAGTTCGGACATCTCCTACAATGAGCAGTTCTTC

D: TRBD2
size: NA
V: TRBV9
J: TRBJ2-3
CDR3: CASSVGGGATDTQYF
DNA: TGTGCCAGCAGCGTAGGCGGGGGGGCGACAGATACGCAGTATTTT

D: NA
size: NA
V: TRBV27
J: TRBJ2-7
CDR3: CASRGDEQYF
DNA: TGTGCCAGCAGGGGAGACGAGCAGTACTTC

D: NA
size: few
V: TRBV6-5
J: TRBJ2-3
CDR3: CASSYTPTSTDTQYF
DNA: TGTGCCAGCAGTTACACCCCCACTAGCACAGATACGCAGTATTTT

D: NA
size: NA
V: TRBV30
J: TRBJ2-7
CDR3: CAWSGWSYEQYF
DNA: TGTGCCTGGTCCGGATGGTCCTACGAGCAGTACTTC

D: NA
size: NA
V: TRBV23-1
J: TRBJ1-1
CDR3: CASTPGSGYTEAFF
DNA: TGCGCCAGCACGCCAGGGTCAGGATACACTGAAGCTTTCTTT

D: NA
size: NA
V: TRBV4-2
J: TRBJ1-2
CDR3: CASSPGQGVYGYTF
DNA: TGTGCCAGCAGCCCCGGACAAGGGGTCTATGGCTACACCTTC

D: NA
size: NA
V: TRBV7-4
J: TRBJ1-5
CDR3: CASRWRNQPQHF
DNA: TGTGCCAGCAGGTGGAGGAATCAGCCCCAGCATTTT

D: NA
size: few
V: TRBV6-6
J: TRBJ2-1
CDR3: CASSHDWGEQFF
DNA: TGTGCCAGCAGTCACGACTGGGGAGAGCAGTTCTTC

D: TRBD2
size: NA
V: TRBV23-1
J: TRBJ2-1
CDR3: CASMGEGRVESLHNEQFF
DNA: TGCGCCAGCATGGGGGAGGGCAGGGTAGAGTCCTTGCACAATGAGCAGTTCTTC

D: NA
size: NA
V: TRBV5-1
J: TRBJ2-3
CDR3: CASTRGTDTQYF
DNA: TGCGCCAGCACCCGGGGCACAGATACGCAGTATTTT

D: TRBD2
size: NA
V: TRBV13
J: TRBJ2-7
CDR3: CASSGGLAGNYEQYF
DNA: TGTGCCAGCAGCGGGGGACTAGCGGGTAACTACGAGCAGTACTTC

D: TRBD1
size: many
V: TRBV7-9
J: TRBJ1-5
CDR3: CASRDTGENQPQHF
DNA: TGTGCCAGCAGGGACACAGGGGAAAATCAGCCCCAGCATTTT

D: NA
size: NA
V: TRBV30
J: TRBJ2-7
CDR3: CAWSVQGYEQYF
DNA: TGTGCCTGGAGTGTTCAGGGGTACGAGCAGTACTTC

D: NA
size: NA
V: TRBV4-1
J: TRBJ1-6
CDR3: CASSQDLGLGSPLHF
DNA: TGCGCCAGCAGCCAAGATTTGGGGTTGGGTTCACCCCTCCACTTT

D: TRBD1
size: NA
V: TRBV7-9
J: TRBJ1-2
CDR3: CASSSGTVSTYGYTF
DNA: TGTGCCAGCAGCTCGGGGACAGTTTCTACCTATGGCTACACCTTC

D: NA
size: NA
V: TRBV9
J: TRBJ2-3
CDR3: CASSLGGTPMDTQYF
DNA: TGTGCCAGCAGCTTAGGTGGGACCCCGATGGATACGCAGTATTTT

D: NA
size: NA
V: TRBV19
J: TRBJ1-2
CDR3: CASSIANSIYGYTF
DNA: TGTGCCAGTAGTATCGCCAACAGTATCTATGGCTACACCTTC

D: NA
size: NA
V: TRBV11-2
J: TRBJ2-7
CDR3: CASSSDYPTDYEQYF
DNA: TGTGCCAGCAGCTCAGATTATCCGACGGACTACGAGCAGTACTTC

D: TRBD2
size: NA
V: TRBV5-6
J: TRBJ2-3
CDR3: CASSSRTRRSTDTQYF
DNA: TGTGCCAGCAGCTCACGGACTAGGAGGAGCACAGATACGCAGTATTTT

D: NA
size: few
V: TRBV6-5
J: TRBJ2-7
CDR3: CASSPGTWAYEQYF
DNA: TGTGCCAGCAGTCCCGGGACTTGGGCCTACGAGCAGTACTTC

D: TRBD2
size: NA
V: TRBV4-1
J: TRBJ2-1
CDR3: CASRIAGGNRNEQFF
DNA: TGCGCCAGCAGAATAGCGGGGGGAAATCGCAATGAGCAGTTCTTC

D: NA
size: few
V: TRBV7-9
J: TRBJ1-4
CDR3: CASSPDLRGEKLFF
DNA: TGTGCCAGCAGCCCCGATTTGAGGGGTGAAAAACTGTTTTTT

D: NA
size: NA
V: TRBV7-9
J: TRBJ1-1
CDR3: CACVSLNTEAFF
DNA: TGTGCCTGCGTTAGTCTGAACACTGAAGCTTTCTTT

D: NA
size: NA
V: TRBV29-1
J: TRBJ1-2
CDR3: CSVGGLYGYTF
DNA: TGCAGCGTCGGGGGTCTGTATGGCTACACCTTC

D: NA
size: few
V: TRBV5-1
J: TRBJ2-1
CDR3: CASSPGQSSYNEQFF
DNA: TGCGCCAGCAGTCCTGGACAGTCGTCCTACAATGAGCAGTTCTTC